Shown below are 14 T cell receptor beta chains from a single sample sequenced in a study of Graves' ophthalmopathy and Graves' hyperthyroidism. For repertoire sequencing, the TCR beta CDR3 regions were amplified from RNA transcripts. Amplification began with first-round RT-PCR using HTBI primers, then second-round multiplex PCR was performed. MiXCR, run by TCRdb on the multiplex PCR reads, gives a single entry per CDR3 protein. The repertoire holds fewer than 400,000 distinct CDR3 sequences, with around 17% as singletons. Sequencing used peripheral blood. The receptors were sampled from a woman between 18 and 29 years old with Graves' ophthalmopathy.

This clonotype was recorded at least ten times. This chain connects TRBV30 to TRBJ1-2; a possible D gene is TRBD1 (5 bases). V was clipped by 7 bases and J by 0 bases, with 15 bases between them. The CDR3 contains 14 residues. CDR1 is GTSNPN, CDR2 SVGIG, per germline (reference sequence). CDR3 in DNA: TGTGCCTCTCCACCGGGACTCTCTAACTATGGCTACACCTTC. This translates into CASPPGLSNYGYTF.

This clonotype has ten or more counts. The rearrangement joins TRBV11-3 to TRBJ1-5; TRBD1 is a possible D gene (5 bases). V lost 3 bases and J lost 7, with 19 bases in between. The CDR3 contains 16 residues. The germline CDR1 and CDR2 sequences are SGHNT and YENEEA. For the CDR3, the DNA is TGTGCCAGCAGCTTGCAATCGGCCCTTTCAGGGCAGCCCCAGCATTTT. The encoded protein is CASSLQSALSGQPQHF. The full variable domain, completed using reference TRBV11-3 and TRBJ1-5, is EAGVVQSPRYKIIEKKQPVAFWCNPISGHNTLYWYLQNLGQGPELLIRYENEEAVDDSQLPKDRFSAERLKGVDSTLKIQPAELGDSAVYLCASSLQSALSGQPQHFGDGTRLSIL.

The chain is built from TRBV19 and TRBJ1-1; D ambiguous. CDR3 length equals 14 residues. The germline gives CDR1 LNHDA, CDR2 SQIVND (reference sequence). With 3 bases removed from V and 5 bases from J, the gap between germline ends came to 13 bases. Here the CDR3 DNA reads TGTGCCAGTAGTATCTCCCCAGCCGGAACTGAAGCTTTCTTT. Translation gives CASSISPAGTEAFF.

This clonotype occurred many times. In DNA form, the CDR3 reads TGTGCCTGGAGATCCGGGGGTCCCAATCAGCCCCAGCATTTT. This gives the protein CAWRSGGPNQPQHF. This chain joins TRBV30 and TRBJ1-5, with a weak D call TRBD1 (5 bases). CDR1 and CDR2 from the germline V gene are GTSNPN and SVGIG (reference sequence). The CDR3 is 14 residues long. V gave up 3 bases and J gave up 3 bases, with 12 bases separating them.

The CDR3 sequence: CATSIRPQGTQETQYF. The DNA for the CDR3 is TGTGCCACCAGCATCCGTCCTCAGGGGACCCAAGAGACCCAGTACTTC. The chain couples TRBV15 to TRBJ2-5; the D gene is possibly TRBD1 (6 bases). The CDR3 totals 16 residues. Trimming took 4 bases from V and 1 from J, leaving 16 bases between them. Germline CDR1 and CDR2: LNHNV and YYDKDF (reference sequence).

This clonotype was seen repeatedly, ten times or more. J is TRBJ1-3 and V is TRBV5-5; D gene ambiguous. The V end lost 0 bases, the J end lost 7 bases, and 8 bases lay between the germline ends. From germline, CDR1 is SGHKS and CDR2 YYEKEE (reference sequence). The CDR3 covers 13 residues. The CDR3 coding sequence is TGTGCCAGCAGCTTGGATGGAAGCAACACCATATATTTT. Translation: CASSLDGSNTIYF.

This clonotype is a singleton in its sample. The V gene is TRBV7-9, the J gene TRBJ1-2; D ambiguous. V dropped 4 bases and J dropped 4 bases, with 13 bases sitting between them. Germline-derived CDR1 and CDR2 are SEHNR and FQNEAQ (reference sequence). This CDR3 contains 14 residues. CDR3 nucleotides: TGTGCCAGCAGCTCGGGTGGAGCGCTCTATGGCTACACCTTC. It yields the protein CASSSGGALYGYTF.

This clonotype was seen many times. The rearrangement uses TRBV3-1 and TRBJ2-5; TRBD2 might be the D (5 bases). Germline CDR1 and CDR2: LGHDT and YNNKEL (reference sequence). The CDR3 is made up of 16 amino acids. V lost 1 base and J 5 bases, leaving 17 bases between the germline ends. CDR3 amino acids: CASSQASQVSGETQYF. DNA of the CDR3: TGTGCCAGCAGCCAAGCTTCCCAAGTCTCGGGGGAGACCCAGTACTTC.

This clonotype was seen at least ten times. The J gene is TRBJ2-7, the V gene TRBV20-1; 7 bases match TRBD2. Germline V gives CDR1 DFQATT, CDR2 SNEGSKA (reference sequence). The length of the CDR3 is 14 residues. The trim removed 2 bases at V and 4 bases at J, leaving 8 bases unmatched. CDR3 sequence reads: CSARRASGSYEQYF. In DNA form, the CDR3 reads TGCAGTGCTAGAAGGGCTAGCGGAAGTTACGAGCAGTACTTC.

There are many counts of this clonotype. The DNA of the CDR3 is TGTGCCAGTAGTATAGGTTGGACCGCAAGGGGTTACGAGCAGTACTTC. It encodes CASSIGWTARGYEQYF. The chain uses TRBV19 and TRBJ2-7; D is possibly TRBD1 (5 bases). The V end was cut by 1 base, the J end by 4 bases, with 17 bases between. The CDR3 extends over 16 amino acids. Per the germline V gene, CDR1 is LNHDA and CDR2 is SQIVND (reference sequence).

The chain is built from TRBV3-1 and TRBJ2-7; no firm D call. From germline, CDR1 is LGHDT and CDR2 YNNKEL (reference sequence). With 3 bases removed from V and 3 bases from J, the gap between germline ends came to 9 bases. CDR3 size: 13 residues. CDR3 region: CASSHSSNYEQYF. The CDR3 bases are TGTGCCAGCAGCCACAGTAGTAACTACGAGCAGTACTTC.

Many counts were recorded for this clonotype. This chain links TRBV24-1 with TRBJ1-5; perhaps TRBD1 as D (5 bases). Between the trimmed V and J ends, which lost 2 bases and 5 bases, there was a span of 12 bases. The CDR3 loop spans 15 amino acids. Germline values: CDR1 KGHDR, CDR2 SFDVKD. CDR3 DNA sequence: TGTGCCACCAGTGATTCTAACATAGGGGATCAGCCCCAGCATTTT. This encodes CATSDSNIGDQPQHF.

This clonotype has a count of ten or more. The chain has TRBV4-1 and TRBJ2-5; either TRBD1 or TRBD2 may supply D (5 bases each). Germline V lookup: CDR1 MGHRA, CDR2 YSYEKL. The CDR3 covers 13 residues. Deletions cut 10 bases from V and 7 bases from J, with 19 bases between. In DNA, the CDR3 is TGCGCCACCCGGGCCGGGGCGGAAGGGACCCAGTACTTC. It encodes CATRAGAEGTQYF.

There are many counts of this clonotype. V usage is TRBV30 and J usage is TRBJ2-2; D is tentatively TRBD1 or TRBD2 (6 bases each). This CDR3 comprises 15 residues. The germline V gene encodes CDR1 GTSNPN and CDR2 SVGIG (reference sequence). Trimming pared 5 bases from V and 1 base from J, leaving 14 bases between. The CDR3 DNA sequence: TGTGCCTGGGAGAGGGGGGCGGGGAACACCGGGGAGCTGTTTTTT. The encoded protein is CAWERGAGNTGELFF.